This paragraph covers one TCR beta chain sequence. This record comes from a study of shared clonotypes between healthy human individuals. Researchers divided each subset's genomic DNA evenly across several immunoSEQ plates. Here immunoSEQ multiplex PCR was the method, and the copy in TCRdb shows in-frame clones only, minus some. The table records more than 2,000,000 clones, more than 85% of them present only once. Germline values: CDR1 SEHNR, CDR2 FQNEAQ (reference sequence). Trimming removed 4 bases from V and 0 bases from J; junction bases left unmatched: 3. CDR3 length: 15 residues. This clonotype was obtained from a man aged 18 to 35 in good health. Some clones in this sample may be carry-over from other donors' samples. The V and J genes are TRBV7-9 and TRBJ1-3; 7 bases fit TRBD1. The sequencing sample was made of naive CD4+ T cells from PBMCs. Stated subset: CD45RA+ positively selected. The CDR3 reads CASSSRDSSGNTIYF. CDR3 coding DNA: TGTGCCAGCAGCTCCCGGGACAGCTCTGGAAACACCATATATTTT. Full variable domain (remainder filled in from reference TRBV7-9 and TRBJ1-3): DTGVSQNPRHKITKRGQNVTFRCDPISEHNRLYWYRQTLGQGPEFLTYFQNEAQLEKSRLLSDRFSAERPKGSFSTLEIQRTEQGDSAMYLCASSSRDSSGNTIYFGEGSWLTVV.